This T cell receptor beta chain was sequenced for a study of regulatory T cells in long-lasting Graves disease. A note on this clonotype: Antigen specificity is unknown.

The CDR3 runs to 17 residues. J lost 3 bases, V lost 5 bases, and 14 bases had no gene match. Germline-derived CDR1 and CDR2 are SGHTA and FQGNSA. Documented time point: newly diagnosed GD, antithyroid drugs for less than 3 months. Following extraction of RNA from PBMCs, that RNA was used to make the TCR library. Notes on the study in general: The study found lower TCR diversity in persistent Graves' patients than in newly diagnosed ones.

Arm-PCR of CDR3 regions and iRepertoire HTBI primers were the basis on which TCR beta libraries were built. TCRdb redid the calling of the multiplex PCR reads with MiXCR, one entry per CDR3 protein. The data contain about 620,000 distinct CDR3 sequences, 16% of them singletons. These sequences were also reported in another study, on T cells in Graves' hyperthyroidism and ophthalmopathy. That study adds: Diagnosis relied on clinical symptoms, serum thyroxine and TRAb, thyroid ultrasound and orbital computed tomography. The TCR CDR3 was amplified in a first-round RT-PCR using the HTBI primer set. Among clonotypes expanded in thyroid above 0.001, most were also found in blood.

The chain recombines TRBV7-2 with TRBJ2-5; TRBD2 agrees at 8 bases. The receptor comes from a woman in her twenties or thirties with Graves disease. Sample: peripheral blood mononuclear cells (PBMCs), taken at new diagnosis, from a patient treated with antithyroid drugs. The CDR3 coding sequence is TGTGCCAGCAGCCCTCGGGGGGGGGGACGGCGGGAAGAGACCCAGTACTTC. Translated: CASSPRGGGRREETQYF. Full variable domain (rest looked up from reference TRBV7-2 and TRBJ2-5): GAGVSQSPSNKVTEKGKDVELRCDPISGHTALYWYRQSLGQGLEFLIYFQGNSAPDKSGLPSDRFSAERTGGSVSTLTIQRTQQEDSAVYLCASSPRGGGRREETQYFGPGTRLLVL.